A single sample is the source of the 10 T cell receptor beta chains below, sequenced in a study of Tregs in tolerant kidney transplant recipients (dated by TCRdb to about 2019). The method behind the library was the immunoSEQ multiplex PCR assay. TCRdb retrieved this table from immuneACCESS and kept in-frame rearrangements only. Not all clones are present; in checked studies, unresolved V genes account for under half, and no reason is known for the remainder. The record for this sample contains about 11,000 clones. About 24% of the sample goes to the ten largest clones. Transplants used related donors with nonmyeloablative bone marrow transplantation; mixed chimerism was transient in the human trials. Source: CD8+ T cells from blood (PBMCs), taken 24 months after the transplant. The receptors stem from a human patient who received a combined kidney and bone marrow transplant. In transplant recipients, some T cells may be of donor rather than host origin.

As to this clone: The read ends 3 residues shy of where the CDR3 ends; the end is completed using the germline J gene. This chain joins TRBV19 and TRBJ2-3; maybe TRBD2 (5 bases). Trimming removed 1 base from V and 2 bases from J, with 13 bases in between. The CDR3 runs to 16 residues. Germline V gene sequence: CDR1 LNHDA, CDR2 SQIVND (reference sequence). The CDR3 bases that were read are TGTGCCAGTAGTATAGGCCCTAGCCCTGCCACAGATACG. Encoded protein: CASSIGPSPATDT. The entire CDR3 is CASSIGPSPATDTQYF.

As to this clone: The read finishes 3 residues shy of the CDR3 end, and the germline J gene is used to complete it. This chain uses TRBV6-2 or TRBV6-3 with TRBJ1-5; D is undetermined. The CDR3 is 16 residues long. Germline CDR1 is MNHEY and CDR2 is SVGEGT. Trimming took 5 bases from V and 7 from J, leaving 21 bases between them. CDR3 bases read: TGTGCCAGCAGTCCCTATCAGGTACAAATTCGGCAGCCC. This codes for CASSPYQVQIRQP. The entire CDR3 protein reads CASSPYQVQIRQPQHF.

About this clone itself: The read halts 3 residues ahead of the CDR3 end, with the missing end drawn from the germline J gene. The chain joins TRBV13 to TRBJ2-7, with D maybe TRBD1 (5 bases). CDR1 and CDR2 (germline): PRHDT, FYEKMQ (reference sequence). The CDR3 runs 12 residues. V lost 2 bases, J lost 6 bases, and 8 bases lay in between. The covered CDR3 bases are TGTGCCAGCAGCTTACAGGGAAGCGAG. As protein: CASSLQGSE. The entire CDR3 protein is CASSLQGSEQYF. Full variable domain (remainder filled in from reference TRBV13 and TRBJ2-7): AAGVIQSPRHLIKEKRETATLKCYPIPRHDTVYWYQQGPGQDPQFLISFYEKMQSDKGSIPDRFSAQQFSDYHSELNMSSLELGDSALYFCASSLQGSEQYFGPGTRLTVT.

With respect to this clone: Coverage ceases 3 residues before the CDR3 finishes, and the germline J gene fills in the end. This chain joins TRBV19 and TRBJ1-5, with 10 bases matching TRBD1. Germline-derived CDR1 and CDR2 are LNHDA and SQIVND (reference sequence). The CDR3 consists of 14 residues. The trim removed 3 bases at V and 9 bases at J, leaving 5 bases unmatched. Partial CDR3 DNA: TGTGCCAGTAGTATCGGGACAGGGGCAACGCCC. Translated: CASSIGTGATP. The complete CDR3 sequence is CASSIGTGATPQHF.

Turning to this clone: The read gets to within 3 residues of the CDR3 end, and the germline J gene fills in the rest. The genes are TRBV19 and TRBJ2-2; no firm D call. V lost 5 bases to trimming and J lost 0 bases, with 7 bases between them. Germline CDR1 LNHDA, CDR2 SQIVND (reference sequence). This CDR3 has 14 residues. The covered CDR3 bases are TGTGCCAGTAGTTTGGCACCGAACACCGGGGAG. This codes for CASSLAPNTGE. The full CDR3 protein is CASSLAPNTGELFF.

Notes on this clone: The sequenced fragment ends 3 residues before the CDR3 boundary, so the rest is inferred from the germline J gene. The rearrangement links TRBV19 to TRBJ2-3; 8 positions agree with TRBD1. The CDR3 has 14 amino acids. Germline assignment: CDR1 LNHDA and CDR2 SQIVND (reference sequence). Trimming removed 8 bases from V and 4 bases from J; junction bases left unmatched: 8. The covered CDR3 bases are TGTGCCAGTGGTTGGACAGGGATCGCAGATACG. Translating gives CASGWTGIADT. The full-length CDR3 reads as CASGWTGIADTQYF.

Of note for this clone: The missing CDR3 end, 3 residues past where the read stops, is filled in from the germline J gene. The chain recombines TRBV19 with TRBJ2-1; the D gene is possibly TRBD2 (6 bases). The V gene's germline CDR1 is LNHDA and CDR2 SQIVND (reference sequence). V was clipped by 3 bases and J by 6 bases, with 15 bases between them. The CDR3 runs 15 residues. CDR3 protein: CASSILGGKGNEQFF. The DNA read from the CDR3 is TGTGCCAGTAGTATTCTTGGCGGGAAGGGCAATGAG.

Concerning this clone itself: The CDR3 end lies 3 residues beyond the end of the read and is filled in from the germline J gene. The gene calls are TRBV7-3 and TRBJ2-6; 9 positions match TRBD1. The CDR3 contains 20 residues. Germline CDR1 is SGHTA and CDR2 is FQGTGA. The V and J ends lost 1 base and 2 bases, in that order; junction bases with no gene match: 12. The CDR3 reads CASSLRAGQGTTAGANVLTF. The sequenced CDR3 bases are TGTGCCAGCAGCTTAAGGGCTGGACAGGGGACGACGGCTGGGGCCAACGTC.

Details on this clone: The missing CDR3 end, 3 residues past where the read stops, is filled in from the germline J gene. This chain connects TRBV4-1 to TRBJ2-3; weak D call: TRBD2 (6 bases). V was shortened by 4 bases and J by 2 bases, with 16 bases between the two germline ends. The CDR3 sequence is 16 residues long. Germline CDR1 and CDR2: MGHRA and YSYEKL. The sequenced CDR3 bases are TGCGCCAGCAGCCGAGCCGGGACTCCCAACACAGATACG. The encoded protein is CASSRAGTPNTDT. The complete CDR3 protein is CASSRAGTPNTDTQYF.

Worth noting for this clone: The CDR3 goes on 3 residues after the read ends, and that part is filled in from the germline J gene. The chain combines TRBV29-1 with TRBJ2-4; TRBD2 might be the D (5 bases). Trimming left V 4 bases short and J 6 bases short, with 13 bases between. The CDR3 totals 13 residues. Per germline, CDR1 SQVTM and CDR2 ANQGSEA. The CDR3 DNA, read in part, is TGCAGCGTTGCTGGCGGGTATGGAAACATT. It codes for CSVAGGYGNI. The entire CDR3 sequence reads CSVAGGYGNIQYF.